This passage covers 5 T cell receptor beta chains from one sample sequenced in a study of blood T cell repertoires in COVID-19. TCRdb's table, derived via immunoSEQ multiplex PCR, lists solely in-frame clones and lacks some. The sample carries hundreds of thousands of clones, roughly 80% recorded once. Sequenced: peripheral blood. These receptors all come from a man older than 75 with acute or convalescent COVID-19.

The chain carries TRBV18 and TRBJ2-3; the match to TRBD1 covers 7 bases. The CDR3 spans 15 residues. After removal of 3 bases from V and 3 bases from J, the junction contained 6 bases not matched to a gene. Germline CDR1 KGHSH, CDR2 LQKENI. CDR3 coding DNA: TGTGCCAGCTCACCTTTCACAGGGGTTACAGATACGCAGTATTTT. Residues: CASSPFTGVTDTQYF.

The J gene is TRBJ1-5, the V gene TRBV2, with D perhaps TRBD1 (5 bases). Germline V gene data show CDR1 as SNHLY and CDR2 as FYNNEI. The CDR3 totals 14 residues. Trimming left V 5 bases short and J 7 bases short, with 15 bases between. The CDR3 loop is CASSMTGGGQPQHF. In nucleotides, the CDR3 is TGTGCCAGCAGTATGACCGGCGGGGGGCAGCCCCAGCATTTT.

This clone was seen just once. The V call is TRBV9, the J call TRBJ2-1; no clear D. Germline CDR1 and CDR2: SGDLS and YYNGEE. V was trimmed by 0 bases and J by 3 bases, leaving 7 bases between them. There are 14 residues in the CDR3. The CDR3 DNA follows: TGTGCCAGCAGCGTAGATCACAGCTACAATGAGCAGTTCTTC. It specifies CASSVDHSYNEQFF.

The rearrangement joins TRBV30 to TRBJ2-1; 10 bases map to TRBD2. CDR3 size: 15 residues. CDR1 and CDR2 from the germline V gene are GTSNPN and SVGIG (reference sequence). The trim removed 5 bases at V and 7 bases at J, leaving 11 bases unmatched. The CDR3 DNA follows: TGTGCCTGGTCCCGACCTAGCGGGGGTCGTAATGAGCAGTTCTTC. This sequence encodes CAWSRPSGGRNEQFF.

This clone was counted a single time. The chain is built from TRBV29-1 and TRBJ1-5; perhaps TRBD1 as D (5 bases). Germline CDR1 reads SQVTM; CDR2 reads ANQGSEA. The CDR3 covers 14 residues. Between the trimmed V and J ends, which lost 4 bases and 2 bases, there was a span of 12 bases. As DNA, the CDR3 is TGCAGCGTTGCTCAGGGAACCGGCAATCAGCCCCAGCATTTT. Translated, it gives CSVAQGTGNQPQHF.